This T cell receptor beta chain was recorded in a study of regulatory T cells in long-lasting Graves disease. Time point defined: newly diagnosed GD, antithyroid drugs for less than 3 months. Generation of the TCR library employed RNA extracted from PBMCs. This clonotype has ten or more counts. V shed 5 bases and J 5 bases; nucleotides not matched to a gene: 4. This CDR3 is built from 13 residues. Germline V lookup: CDR1 MDHEN, CDR2 SYDVKM. In building TCR beta libraries, iRepertoire HTBI primers were used together with Arm-PCR of CDR3 regions. TCRdb used MiXCR to reprocess the multiplex PCR reads, holding one entry per CDR3 protein. This sample has about 220,000 distinct CDR3 sequences; around a fifth occur once, and the top ten carry 12%. The data also belong to a second study, concerning T cells in Graves' hyperthyroidism and ophthalmopathy. This second study says: Initially, a first-round RT-PCR of the TCR CDR3 employed the HTBI primer set.

This chain links TRBV28 with TRBJ2-7, with 9 bases lining up with TRBD1. The source is a woman in her twenties or thirties with Graves disease. This sample comprised peripheral blood mononuclear cells (PBMCs), obtained at new diagnosis, from a patient treated with antithyroid drugs. The CDR3 sequence is CASSPRTGDEQYF. DNA of the CDR3: TGTGCCAGCAGTCCAAGGACAGGGGACGAGCAGTACTTC.